This entry describes one TCR beta chain. Its antigen is unknown. No base qualities exist here, and no much larger clone lies one base off it. The data were obtained in a study of shared clonotypes between healthy human individuals (dated by TCRdb to the early 2020s). Study-level background: The cohort included three men and a couple of women between 18 and 49 years of age. For each donor, CD4 naive and CD4 memory were each given three plates, CD8 naive was given two plates, and CD8 memory was given one plate. To estimate repertoire size and how much clonotypes are shared between individuals, the study performed deep sequencing of blood TCR repertoires from a handful of healthy adults. To increase sequencing depth and limit assay-specific biases, TCR repertoire library preparation and sequencing were carried out by different laboratories using diverse techniques. Between about 0.85 and 9.5 billion PBMCs per donor were obtained by leukapheresis. Summary of the overall study and its limitations: Incomplete sequencing was indicated by rarefaction of sorted-subset datasets, despite the large sequencing depth. Larger estimated clonotype richness was generally found for naive subsets than for memory subsets. Based on pairwise subsampling, the degree of clonotype sharing among donors was expected to be affected by sequencing depth. Higher generation probabilities were observed for clonotypes shared by all four sorted-subset donors than for non-shared clonotypes. Sampling was limited to blood, and TCR repertoires in tissue likely differ from TCR repertoires in blood. Across a handful of donors, about 5% of naive CD4, roughly 3.4% of naive CD8, under 2.5% of memory CD4, and roughly 0.4% of memory CD8 clonotypes were shared. The small number of donors limited the genetic and exposure-history diversity represented.

Inclusive of the bounding cysteine and phenylalanine, the CDR3 is 14 residues long. Here the CDR3 DNA is all that survives: 42 bases in frame from base 1. The germline V gene encodes CDR1 SGDLS and CDR2 YYNGEE. The junction shows trimming of 2 bases on V and 12 bases on J, and the gene matches do not reach 11 bases of it. Using the deep immunoSEQ assay, multiplex PCR amplified TCR CDR3 regions from genomic DNA. Extracted genomic DNA from each cell subset was spread evenly across all wells of several immunoSEQ 96-well plates, with each plate serving as a replicate. For sorted subsets, each replicate PCR was loaded with about 200 ng genomic DNA, equivalent to some 31,000 T cell genomes. Purified libraries were quantified with a Qubit 3.0 fluorometer, sized on a Bioanalyzer 2100, and re-quantified with the KAPA Library Quantification kit. A separate single-read 150-cycle Illumina NextSeq 550 flow cell was used to sequence each immunoSEQ 96-well plate. In the original analysis: Because only junctional sequences without quality scores were contained in the immunoSEQ output, filtering matching that applied to full-length reads could not be performed. To assign V/J genes and CDR3, sequences were annotated using PyIR, a Python wrapper for IgBLAST v1.9, with IMGT germline references. Reads were removed for weak V/J assignments (E-value above 1e-6), missing CDR3, stop codons, out-of-frame junctions, or ambiguous translated residues. V3J clonotypes were defined as sequences sharing the same inferred V gene, J gene, and CDR3 amino acid sequence. The percentage overlap between two repertoires was calculated by dividing the number of shared unique clonotypes by the size of the smaller repertoire. RTK rarefaction, the Chao1 estimator, and Recon v2.1 estimates of unobserved clonotypes were used to assess repertoire richness. Generation probabilities for all TCRbeta clonotypes obtained by the gDNA method from a handful of donors were computed using OLGA. In its TCRdb copy, this immuneACCESS table keeps in-frame sequences only and misses some clones. Where compared with another copy, unresolved V genes explain less than half of these, and the others have no known cause. The DNA gave D and trimming, while V, J and clone size come from that table. For this sample there are around 690,000 clones; 80% to 95% appear just once. Of the sample, less than 40% falls within the top ten clones.

The donors were healthy, HIV-negative adults with no recently reported acute infections or vaccinations. Every donor was a Caucasian adult residing in Nashville, Tennessee, USA. CD8 memory samples consisted of magnetically selected CD45RO+ cells combined with CCR7-negative CD45RA+ effector memory (TemRA) cells. After blood collection by leukapheresis, PBMCs were isolated using Ficoll-Histopaque density gradient centrifugation and then cryopreserved in the vapor phase of liquid nitrogen. Analytical flow cytometry was used to check the purity and quantity of every magnetically sorted T cell population. Each sorted fraction had its genomic DNA isolated and then quantified by UV absorbance on a Nanodrop 2000c.

This TCR was sampled from a man between 18 and 35 years old in good health. Some clones in this sample may be carry-over from other donors' samples. Sequenced sample: memory CD8+ T cells from PBMCs. The sample's cell subset or site, from its label and the paper: CD45RO+ cells pooled with CCR7-negative TemRA cells. The chain is encoded by TRBV9 joined to TRBJ1-2; 9 of the junction bases match TRBD1. The sequence in DNA is TGTGCCAGCAGCGTGGTACAGGGGGCTCTCGAGAACACCTTC. Its amino acids are CASSVVQGALENTF.